This record covers a single T cell receptor (beta chain). The data belong to a study of control samples from healthy donors and cancer patients. This CDR3 comprises 13 residues. V gave up 4 bases and J gave up 7 bases; unmatched junction bases: 5. The germline CDR1 and CDR2 sequences are SGHTA and FQGTGA. TCRdb keeps only in-frame clones here, not all; method: immunoSEQ multiplex PCR. Among around 100,000 clones listed, 80% to 90% were seen once. The sequencing sample was made of PBMCs. The clonotype comes from a man aged 60 to 69 with lung cancer. The chain employs TRBV7-3 and TRBJ1-1, with TRBD1 identical over 8 bases. The CDR3 sequence: CASSYQGAGEAFF. CDR3 sequence (DNA): TGTGCCAGCAGCTATCAGGGGGCGGGTGAAGCTTTCTTT.